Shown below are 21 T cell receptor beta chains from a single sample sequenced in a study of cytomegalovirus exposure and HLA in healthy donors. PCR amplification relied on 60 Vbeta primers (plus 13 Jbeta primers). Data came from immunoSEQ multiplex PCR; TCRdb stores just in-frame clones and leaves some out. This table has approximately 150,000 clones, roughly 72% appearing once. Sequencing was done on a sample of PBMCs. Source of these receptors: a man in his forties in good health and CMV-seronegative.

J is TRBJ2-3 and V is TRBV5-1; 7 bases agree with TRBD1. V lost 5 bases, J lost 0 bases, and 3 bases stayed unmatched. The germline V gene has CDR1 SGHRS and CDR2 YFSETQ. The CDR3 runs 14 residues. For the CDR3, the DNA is TGCGCCAGCAGGCAGACAGGGAGCACAGATACGCAGTATTTT. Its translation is CASRQTGSTDTQYF.

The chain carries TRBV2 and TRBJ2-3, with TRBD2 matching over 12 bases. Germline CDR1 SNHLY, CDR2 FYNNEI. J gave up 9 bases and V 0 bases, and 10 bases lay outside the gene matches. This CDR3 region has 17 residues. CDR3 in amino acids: CASSEAPLAGGLLTQYF. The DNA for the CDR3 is TGTGCCAGCAGTGAAGCGCCCCTAGCGGGAGGGCTTTTGACGCAGTATTTT.

The CDR3 sequence is CASGYGTATYGYTF. In DNA form, the CDR3 reads TGTGCCAGCGGCTACGGGACAGCGACTTATGGCTACACCTTC. V usage is TRBV6-5 and J usage is TRBJ1-2, with 7 bases aligning to TRBD1. CDR3 length: 14 residues. CDR1 MNHEY and CDR2 SVGAGI come from the germline V gene. V was pared by 8 bases and J by 5 bases, with 11 bases of the junction left unmatched.

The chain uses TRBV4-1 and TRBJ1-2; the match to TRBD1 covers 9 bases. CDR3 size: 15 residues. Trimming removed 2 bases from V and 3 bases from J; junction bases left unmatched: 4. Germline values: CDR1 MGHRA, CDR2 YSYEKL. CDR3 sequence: CASSQTGGRDYGYTF. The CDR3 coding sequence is TGCGCCAGCAGCCAAACAGGGGGCCGGGACTATGGCTACACCTTC.

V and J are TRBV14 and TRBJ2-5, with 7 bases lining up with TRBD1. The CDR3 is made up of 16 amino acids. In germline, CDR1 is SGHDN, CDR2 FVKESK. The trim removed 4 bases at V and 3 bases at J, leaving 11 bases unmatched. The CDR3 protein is CASSPASNRGKETQYF. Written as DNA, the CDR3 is TGTGCCAGCAGCCCAGCCTCTAACAGGGGTAAAGAGACCCAGTACTTC.

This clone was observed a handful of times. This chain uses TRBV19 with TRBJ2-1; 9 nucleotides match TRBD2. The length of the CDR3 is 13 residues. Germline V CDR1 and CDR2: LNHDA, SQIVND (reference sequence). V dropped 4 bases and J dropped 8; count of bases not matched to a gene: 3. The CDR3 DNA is TGTGCCAGTAGTAGGCGGGAGGGCGATGAGCAGTTCTTC. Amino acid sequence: CASSRREGDEQFF. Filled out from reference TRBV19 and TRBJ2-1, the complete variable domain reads DGGITQSPKYLFRKEGQNVTLSCEQNLNHDAMYWYRQDPGQGLRLIYYSQIVNDFQKGDIAEGYSVSREKKESFPLTVTSAQKNPTAFYLCASSRREGDEQFFGPGTRLTVL.

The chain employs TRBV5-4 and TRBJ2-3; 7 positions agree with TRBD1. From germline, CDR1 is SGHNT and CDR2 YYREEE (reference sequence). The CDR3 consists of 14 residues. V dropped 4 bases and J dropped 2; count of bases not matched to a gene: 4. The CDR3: CASSVTGITDTQYF. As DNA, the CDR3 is TGTGCCAGCAGCGTGACAGGGATCACAGATACGCAGTATTTT.

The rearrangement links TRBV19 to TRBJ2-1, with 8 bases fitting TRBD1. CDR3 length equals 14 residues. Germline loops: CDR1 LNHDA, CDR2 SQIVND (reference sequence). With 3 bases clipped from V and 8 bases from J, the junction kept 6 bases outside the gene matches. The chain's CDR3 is CASSIGQGRDEQFF. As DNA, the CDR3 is TGTGCCAGTAGTATTGGACAGGGAAGGGATGAGCAGTTCTTC.

Written as DNA, the CDR3 is TGTGCCACCCTACCCTTTTGGCAGGGCCCAAGCACAGATACGCAGTATTTT. Its translation is CATLPFWQGPSTDTQYF. The chain uses TRBV27 and TRBJ2-3; D possibly corresponds to TRBD1 (5 bases). Germline CDR1 is MNHEY and CDR2 is SMNVEV (reference sequence). CDR3 length equals 17 residues. The V gene lost 10 bases and the J gene lost 0 bases, with 23 bases spanning the gap.

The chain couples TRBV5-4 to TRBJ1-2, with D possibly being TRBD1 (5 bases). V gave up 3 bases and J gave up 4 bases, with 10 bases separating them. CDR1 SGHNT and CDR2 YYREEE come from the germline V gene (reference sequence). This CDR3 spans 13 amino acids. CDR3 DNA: TGTGCCAGCAGCTCCCGACAGATCTATGGCTACACCTTC. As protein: CASSSRQIYGYTF.

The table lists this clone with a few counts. The CDR3 coding sequence is TGCGCCAGCAGCCAAGATCAAACTAGCGGAGGGAACACCGGGGAGCTGTTTTTT. It codes for CASSQDQTSGGNTGELFF. This chain uses TRBV4-1 with TRBJ2-2, with TRBD2 identical over 8 bases. This CDR3 contains 18 residues. Germline assignment: CDR1 MGHRA and CDR2 YSYEKL. Unmatched junction bases numbered 7, after V lost 0 bases and J lost 1 base.

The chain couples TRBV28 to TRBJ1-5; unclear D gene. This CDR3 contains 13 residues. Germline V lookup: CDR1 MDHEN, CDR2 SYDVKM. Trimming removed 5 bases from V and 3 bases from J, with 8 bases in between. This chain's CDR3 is CASSLRFNQPQHF. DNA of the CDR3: TGTGCCAGCAGTCTCCGTTTCAATCAGCCCCAGCATTTT.

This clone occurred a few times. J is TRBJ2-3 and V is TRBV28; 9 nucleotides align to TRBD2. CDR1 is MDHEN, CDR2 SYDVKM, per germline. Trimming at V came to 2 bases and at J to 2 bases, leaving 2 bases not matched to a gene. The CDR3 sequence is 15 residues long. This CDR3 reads CASSLAGGYTDTQYF. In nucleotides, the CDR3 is TGTGCCAGCAGTTTAGCGGGAGGGTACACAGATACGCAGTATTTT.

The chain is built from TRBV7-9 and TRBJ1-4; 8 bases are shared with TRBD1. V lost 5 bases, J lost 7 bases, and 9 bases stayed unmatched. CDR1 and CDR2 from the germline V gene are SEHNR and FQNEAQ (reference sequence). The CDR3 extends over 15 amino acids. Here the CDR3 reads CASSPPTGVGEKLFF. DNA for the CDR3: TGTGCCAGCAGCCCGCCGACAGGGGTGGGTGAAAAACTGTTTTTT.

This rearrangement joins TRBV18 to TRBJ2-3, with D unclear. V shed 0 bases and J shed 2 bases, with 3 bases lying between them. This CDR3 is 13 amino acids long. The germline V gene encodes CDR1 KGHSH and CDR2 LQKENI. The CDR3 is CASSPPATDTQYF. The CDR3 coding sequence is TGTGCCAGCTCACCACCGGCCACAGATACGCAGTATTTT.

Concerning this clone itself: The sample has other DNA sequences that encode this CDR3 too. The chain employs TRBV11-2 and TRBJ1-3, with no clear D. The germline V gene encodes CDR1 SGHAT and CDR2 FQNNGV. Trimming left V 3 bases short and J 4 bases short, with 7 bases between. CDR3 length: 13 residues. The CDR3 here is CASSLQTGNTIYF. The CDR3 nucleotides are TGTGCCAGCAGCTTGCAGACAGGAAACACCATATATTTT.

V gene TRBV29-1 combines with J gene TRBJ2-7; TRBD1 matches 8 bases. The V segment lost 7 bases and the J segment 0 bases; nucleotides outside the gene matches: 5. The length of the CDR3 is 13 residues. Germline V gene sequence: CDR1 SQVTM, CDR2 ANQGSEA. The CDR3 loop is CSAGQGDSYEQYF. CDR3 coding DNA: TGCAGCGCCGGACAGGGCGACTCCTACGAGCAGTACTTC.

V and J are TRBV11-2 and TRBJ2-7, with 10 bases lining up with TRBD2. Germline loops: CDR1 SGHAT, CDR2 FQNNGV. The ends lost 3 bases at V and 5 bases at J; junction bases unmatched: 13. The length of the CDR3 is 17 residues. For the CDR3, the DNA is TGTGCCAGCAGCTTCGAGGGAAATAGCGGGAGGTGGGACGAGCAGTACTTC. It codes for CASSFEGNSGRWDEQYF.

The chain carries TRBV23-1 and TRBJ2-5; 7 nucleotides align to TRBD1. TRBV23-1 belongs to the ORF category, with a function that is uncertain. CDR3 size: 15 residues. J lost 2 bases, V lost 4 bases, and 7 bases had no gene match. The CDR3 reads CASSRSWDRQETQYF. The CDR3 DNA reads TGCGCCAGCAGTCGATCGTGGGACAGACAAGAGACCCAGTACTTC.

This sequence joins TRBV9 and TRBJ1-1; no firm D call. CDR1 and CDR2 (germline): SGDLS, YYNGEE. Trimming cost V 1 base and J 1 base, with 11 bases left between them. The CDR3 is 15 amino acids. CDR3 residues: CASSVYGGRNTEAFF. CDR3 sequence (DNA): TGTGCCAGCAGCGTATACGGAGGGCGGAACACTGAAGCTTTCTTT.

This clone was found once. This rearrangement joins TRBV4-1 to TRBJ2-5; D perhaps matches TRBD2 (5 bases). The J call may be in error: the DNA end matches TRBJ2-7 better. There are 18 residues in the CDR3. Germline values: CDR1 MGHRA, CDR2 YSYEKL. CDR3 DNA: TGCGCCAGCAGCCAAGCCCACCTTAAGTATGAGGGAAGCCACGAGCAGTACTTC. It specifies CASSQAHLKYEGSHEQYF.